This entry concerns a single T cell receptor beta chain. This CDR3 contains 18 residues. Germline-derived CDR1 and CDR2 are SGHVS and FQNEAQ. Trimming pared 1 base from V and 8 bases from J, leaving 21 bases between. The record originates from a study of OX40 agonist ivuxolimab in advanced cancers. TCRdb's table, derived via immunoSEQ multiplex PCR, lists solely in-frame clones and lacks some. Of over 45,000 clones in the sample, around 89% were seen once. Sequencing was performed on CD4+ or CD8+ T cells sorted from blood, taken in a trial of the OX40 agonist ivuxolimab. This sequence was found in an adult with an advanced solid tumor such as melanoma, head and neck, liver or kidney cancer. The rearrangement uses TRBV7-8 and TRBJ1-6, with D possibly TRBD1 on 5 matching bases. The CDR3 reads CASSLEVGGLMGYSPLHF. CDR3 sequence (DNA): TGTGCCAGCAGCTTAGAAGTTGGGGGACTCATGGGGTATTCACCCCTCCACTTT.